This T cell receptor (beta chain) comes out of a study of cytomegalovirus exposure and HLA in healthy donors. Germline V gene data show CDR1 as SGHVS and CDR2 as FQNEAQ. CDR3 size: 15 residues. The V segment lost 2 bases and the J segment 7 bases; nucleotides outside the gene matches: 8. Amplification used 60 Vbeta primers and 13 Jbeta primers. Measured with immunoSEQ multiplex PCR; TCRdb has only the in-frame clones, and not every one. The sample has some 130,000 clones, around 73% seen once. The sequencing input was PBMCs. This rearrangement joins TRBV7-8 to TRBJ1-5, with 7 bases matching TRBD1. This clonotype originated in a human donor in good health. The CDR3 here is CASSLSRDSRQPQHF. DNA of the CDR3: TGTGCCAGCAGCTTAAGCCGGGACAGCCGACAGCCCCAGCATTTT. Complete variable domain (other parts from reference TRBV7-8 and TRBJ1-5): GAGVSQSPRYKVAKRGQDVALRCDPISGHVSLFWYQQALGQGPEFLTYFQNEAQLDKSGLPSDRFFAERPEGSVSTLKIQRTQQEDSAVYLCASSLSRDSRQPQHFGDGTRLSIL.